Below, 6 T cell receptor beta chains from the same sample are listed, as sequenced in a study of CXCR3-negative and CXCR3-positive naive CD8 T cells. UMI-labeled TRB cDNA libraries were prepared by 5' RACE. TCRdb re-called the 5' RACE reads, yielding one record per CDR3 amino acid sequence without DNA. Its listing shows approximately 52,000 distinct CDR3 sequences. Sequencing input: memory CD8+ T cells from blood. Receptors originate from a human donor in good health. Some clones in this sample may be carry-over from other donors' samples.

Here the CDR3 reads CASSLYRVVAEDTGELFF. This chain joins TRBV5-1 and TRBJ2-2; TCRdb lists TRBD1, though no DNA is available to test this call. The CDR3 covers 18 residues. The germline V gene encodes CDR1 SGHRS and CDR2 YFSETQ.

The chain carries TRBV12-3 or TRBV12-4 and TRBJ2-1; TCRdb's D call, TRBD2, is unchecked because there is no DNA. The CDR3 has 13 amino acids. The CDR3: CASSFSHANEQFF.

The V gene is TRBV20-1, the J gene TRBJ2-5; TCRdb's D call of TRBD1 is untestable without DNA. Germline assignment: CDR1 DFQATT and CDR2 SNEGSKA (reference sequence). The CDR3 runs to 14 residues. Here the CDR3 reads CSARPGQGWGTQYF.

CDR3 protein: CASSFVGNYNEQFF. This chain connects TRBV27 to TRBJ2-1. Germline V lookup: CDR1 MNHEY, CDR2 SMNVEV (reference sequence). This CDR3 region has 14 residues.

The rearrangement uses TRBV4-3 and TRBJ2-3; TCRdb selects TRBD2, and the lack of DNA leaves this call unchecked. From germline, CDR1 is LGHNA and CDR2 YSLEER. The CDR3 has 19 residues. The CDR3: CASSQASGTSGGSTDTQYF.

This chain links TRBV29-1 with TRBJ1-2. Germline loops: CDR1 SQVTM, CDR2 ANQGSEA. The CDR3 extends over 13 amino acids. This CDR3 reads CSVPIGGNYGYTF.